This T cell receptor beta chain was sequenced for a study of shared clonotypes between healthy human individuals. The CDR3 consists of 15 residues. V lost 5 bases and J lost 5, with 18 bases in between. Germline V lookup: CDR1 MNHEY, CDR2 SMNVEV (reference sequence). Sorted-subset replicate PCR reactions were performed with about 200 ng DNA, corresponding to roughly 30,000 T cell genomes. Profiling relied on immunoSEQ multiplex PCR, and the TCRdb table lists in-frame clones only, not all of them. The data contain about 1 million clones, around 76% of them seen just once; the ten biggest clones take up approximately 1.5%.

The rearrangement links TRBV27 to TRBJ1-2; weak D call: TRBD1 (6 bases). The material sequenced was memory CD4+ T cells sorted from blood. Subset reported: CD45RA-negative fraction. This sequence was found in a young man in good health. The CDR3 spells CASSPTGAKGYGYTF. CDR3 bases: TGTGCCAGCAGTCCGACAGGCGCCAAGGGGTATGGCTACACCTTC.